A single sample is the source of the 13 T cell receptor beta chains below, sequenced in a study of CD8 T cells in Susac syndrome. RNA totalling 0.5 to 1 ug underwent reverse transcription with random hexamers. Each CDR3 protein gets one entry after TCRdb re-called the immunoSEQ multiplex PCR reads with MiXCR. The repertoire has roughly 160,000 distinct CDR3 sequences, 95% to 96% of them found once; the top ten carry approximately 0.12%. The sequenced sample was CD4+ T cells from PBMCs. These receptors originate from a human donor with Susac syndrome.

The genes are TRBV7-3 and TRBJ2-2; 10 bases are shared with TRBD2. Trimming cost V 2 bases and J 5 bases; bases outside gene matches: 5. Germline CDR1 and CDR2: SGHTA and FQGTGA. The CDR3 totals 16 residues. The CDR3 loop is CASSLSRAGGTGELFF. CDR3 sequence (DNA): TGTGCCAGCAGCTTATCGAGAGCGGGAGGGACCGGGGAGCTGTTTTTT.

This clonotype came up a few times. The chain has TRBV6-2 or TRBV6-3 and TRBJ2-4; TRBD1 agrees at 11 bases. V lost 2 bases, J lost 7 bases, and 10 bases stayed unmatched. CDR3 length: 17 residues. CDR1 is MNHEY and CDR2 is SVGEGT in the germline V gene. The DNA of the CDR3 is TGTGCCAGCAGTTACAGGACAGGGGGCTTGGAGGAGAACATTCAGTACTTC. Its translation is CASSYRTGGLEENIQYF.

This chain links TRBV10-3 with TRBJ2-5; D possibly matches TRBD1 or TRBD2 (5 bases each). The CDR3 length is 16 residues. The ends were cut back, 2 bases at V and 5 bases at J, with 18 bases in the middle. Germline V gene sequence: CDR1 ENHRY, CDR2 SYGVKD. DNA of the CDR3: TGTGCCATCAGTGAGCCCCCGGGACCCGGTGGGGAGACCCAGTACTTC. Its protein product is CAISEPPGPGGETQYF.

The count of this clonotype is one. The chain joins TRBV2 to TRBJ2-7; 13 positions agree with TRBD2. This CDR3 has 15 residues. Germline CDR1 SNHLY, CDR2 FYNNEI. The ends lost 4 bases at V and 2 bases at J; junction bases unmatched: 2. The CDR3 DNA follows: TGTGCCAGCAGTGTACTAGCGGGAGGGACCTACGAGCAGTACTTC. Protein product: CASSVLAGGTYEQYF.

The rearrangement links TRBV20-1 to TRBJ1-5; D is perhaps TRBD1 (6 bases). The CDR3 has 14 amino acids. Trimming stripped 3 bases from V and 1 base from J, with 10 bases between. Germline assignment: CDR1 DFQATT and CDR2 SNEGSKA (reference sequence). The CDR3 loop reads CSASVTGSNQPQHF. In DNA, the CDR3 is TGCAGTGCTAGTGTCACAGGGAGCAATCAGCCCCAGCATTTT.

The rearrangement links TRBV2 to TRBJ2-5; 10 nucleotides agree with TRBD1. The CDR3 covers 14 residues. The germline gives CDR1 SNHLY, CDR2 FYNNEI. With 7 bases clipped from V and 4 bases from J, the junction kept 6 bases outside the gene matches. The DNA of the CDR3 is TGTGCCAGCAACACCGGGACAGGGGTAGAGACCCAGTACTTC. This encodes CASNTGTGVETQYF.

CDR3 in amino acids: CASSPTSGRYNEQFF. DNA for the CDR3: TGTGCCAGCTCACCTACTAGCGGGAGGTACAATGAGCAGTTCTTC. V and J are TRBV18 and TRBJ2-1; 12 bases agree with TRBD2. This CDR3 region has 15 residues. The V gene's germline CDR1 is KGHSH and CDR2 LQKENI. Unmatched junction bases numbered 1, after V lost 3 bases and J lost 4 bases.

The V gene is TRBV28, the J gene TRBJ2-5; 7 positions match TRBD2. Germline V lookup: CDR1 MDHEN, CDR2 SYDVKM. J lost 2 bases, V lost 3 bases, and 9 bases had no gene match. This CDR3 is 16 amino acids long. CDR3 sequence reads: CASSLGGLGAQETQYF. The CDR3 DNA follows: TGTGCCAGCAGTTTGGGAGGGCTGGGTGCACAAGAGACCCAGTACTTC.

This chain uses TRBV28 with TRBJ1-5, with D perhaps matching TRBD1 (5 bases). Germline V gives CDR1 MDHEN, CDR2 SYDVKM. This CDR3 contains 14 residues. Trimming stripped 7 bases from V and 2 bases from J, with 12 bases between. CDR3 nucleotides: TGTGCCAGCACCCCCGGGGGGGGCAATCAGCCCCAGCATTTT. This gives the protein CASTPGGGNQPQHF.

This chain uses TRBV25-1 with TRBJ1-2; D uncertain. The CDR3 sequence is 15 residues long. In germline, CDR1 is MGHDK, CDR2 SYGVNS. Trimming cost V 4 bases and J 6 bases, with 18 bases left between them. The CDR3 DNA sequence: TGTGCCAGCAGTGGCGCCGGGCGGCGTTTGAATGGCTACACCTTC. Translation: CASSGAGRRLNGYTF.

The CDR3 protein is CSVRRQGGTEAFF. The DNA of the CDR3 is TGCAGCGTTCGAAGGCAGGGGGGAACTGAAGCTTTCTTT. This rearrangement joins TRBV29-1 to TRBJ1-1; 7 positions agree with TRBD1. The CDR3 has 13 amino acids. V lost 5 bases and J lost 5; bases outside the gene matches: 8. Germline CDR1 SQVTM, CDR2 ANQGSEA.

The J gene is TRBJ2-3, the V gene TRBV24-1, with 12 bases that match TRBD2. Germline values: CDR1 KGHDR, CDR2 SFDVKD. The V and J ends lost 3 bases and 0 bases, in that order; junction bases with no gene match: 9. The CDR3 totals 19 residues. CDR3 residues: CATSDRLIGTSGSTDTQYF. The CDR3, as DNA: TGTGCCACCAGTGATCGCTTAATCGGGACTAGCGGGAGCACAGATACGCAGTATTTT.

CDR3 protein: CASTGNTIYF. In DNA, the CDR3 is TGTGCCAGTACCGGAAACACCATATATTTT. The chain carries TRBV19 and TRBJ1-3; D not resolved. V lost 7 bases and J 4 bases, leaving 2 bases between the germline ends. This CDR3 has 10 residues. Germline V gives CDR1 LNHDA, CDR2 SQIVND (reference sequence).